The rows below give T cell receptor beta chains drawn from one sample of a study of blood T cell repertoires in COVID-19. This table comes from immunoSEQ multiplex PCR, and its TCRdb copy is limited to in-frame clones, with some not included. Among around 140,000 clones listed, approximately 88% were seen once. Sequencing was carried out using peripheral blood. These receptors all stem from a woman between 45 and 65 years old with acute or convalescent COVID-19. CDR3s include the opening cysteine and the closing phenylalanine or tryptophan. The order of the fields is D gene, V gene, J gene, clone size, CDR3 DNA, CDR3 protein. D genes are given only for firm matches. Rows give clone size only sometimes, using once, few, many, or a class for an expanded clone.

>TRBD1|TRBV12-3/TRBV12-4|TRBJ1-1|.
TGTGCCAGCAGTTCGACAGGGGTTCATGAAGCTTTCTTT
CASSSTGVHEAFF
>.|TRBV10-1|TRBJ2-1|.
TGCGCCAGCAGTGAGGGACTTTCGTCCTACAATGAGCAGTTCTTC
CASSEGLSSYNEQFF
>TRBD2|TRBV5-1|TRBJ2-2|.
TGCGCCAGCAGCGTTATAGCGGGGGGGAACACCGGGGAGCTGTTTTTT
CASSVIAGGNTGELFF
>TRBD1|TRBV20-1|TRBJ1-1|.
TGCAGTGCTAGTATACCCCTCGGGACAGCCAAGAAGAACACTGAAGCTTTCTTT
CSASIPLGTAKKNTEAFF
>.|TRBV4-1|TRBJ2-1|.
TGCGCCAGCAGCCAAGACCCGGTCTCCTACAATGAGCAGTTCTTC
CASSQDPVSYNEQFF
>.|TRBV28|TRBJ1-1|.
TGTGCCAGCAGTTTAATCATGAACACTGAAGCTTTCTTT
CASSLIMNTEAFF
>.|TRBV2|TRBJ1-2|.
TGTGCCAGCAGCAGTACTGAGGTCCCCGGTGATGGCTACACCTTC
CASSSTEVPGDGYTF
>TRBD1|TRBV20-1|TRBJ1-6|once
TGCAGTGCTAGTCGGGACAGGGCCGAGATTTGGAGAAATTCACCCCTCCACTTT
CSASRDRAEIWRNSPLHF
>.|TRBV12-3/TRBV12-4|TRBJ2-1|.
TGTGCCAGCAGCTTCACACGGGGCAATGAGCAGTTCTTC
CASSFTRGNEQFF
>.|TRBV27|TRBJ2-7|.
TGTGCCAGCAGTATCAGGGTTTACTACGAGCAGTACTTC
CASSIRVYYEQYF